The 5 T cell receptor beta chains below come from one sample, sequenced in a study of T cells in Graves' hyperthyroidism and ophthalmopathy. Researchers took RNA transcripts and amplified the TCR beta CDR3 regions from them. A first-round RT-PCR of the TCR CDR3 used the HTBI primer set. TCRdb re-analysed the multiplex PCR reads in MiXCR, keeping a single row per CDR3 protein. Counted here are tens of thousands of distinct CDR3 sequences, approximately 58% occurring once; the ten biggest clones make up 30% to 40%. Sequenced material: peripheral blood or thyroid tissue (not recorded which). The receptors shown here come from a man between 18 and 35 years old with Graves' hyperthyroidism.

The sample holds many counts of this clonotype. This rearrangement joins TRBV6-2 or TRBV6-3 to TRBJ2-5, with D possibly being TRBD2 (6 bases). V shed 5 bases and J shed 5 bases, with 18 bases lying between them. There are 15 residues in the CDR3. Germline loops: CDR1 MNHEY, CDR2 SVGEGT. The chain's CDR3 is CASSRRRDGGETQYF. The CDR3 nucleotides read TGTGCCAGCAGTAGACGACGGGACGGAGGGGAGACCCAGTACTTC.

This clonotype was seen at least ten times. A read error may produce the germline difference seen at one junction end. CDR3 residues: CASSLGLAGPPHYEQHF. The CDR3 DNA is TGTGCCAGCAGCTTAGGACTAGCGGGACCCCCCCACTACGAGCAGCACTTC. The chain uses TRBV7-2 and TRBJ2-7; 11 bases agree with TRBD2. Germline loops: CDR1 SGHTA, CDR2 FQGNSA. The CDR3 sequence is 17 residues long.

This clonotype was counted a single time. The V and J genes are TRBV2 and TRBJ1-5; D unclear. The V and J ends lost 6 bases and 13 bases respectively, with 19 bases between them. The germline gives CDR1 SNHLY, CDR2 FYNNEI. The CDR3 runs 13 residues. CDR3 DNA sequence: TGTGCCAGCAGCTTGACTAGTAACCATGAGCAGCATTTT. Translating gives CASSLTSNHEQHF.

The V call is TRBV2, the J call TRBJ2-2, with TRBD2 matching 10 bases. This CDR3 is built from 15 residues. CDR1 and CDR2 (germline): SNHLY, FYNNEI. V lost 7 bases and J lost 5; bases outside the gene matches: 7. CDR3 residues: CASMASGSRTGELFF. The CDR3 DNA reads as TGTGCCAGCATGGCTAGCGGGAGTCGTACCGGGGAGCTGTTTTTT.

The chain uses TRBV24-1 and TRBJ1-2; the D gene is possibly TRBD1 (5 bases). Trimming left V 7 bases short and J 7 bases short, with 12 bases between. Germline CDR1 and CDR2: KGHDR and SFDVKD. The CDR3 sequence is 12 residues long. The CDR3 sequence: CATRDRDAGYTF. In nucleotides, the CDR3 is TGTGCCACCAGGGACCGGGACGCTGGCTACACCTTC.